This T cell receptor beta chain stems from a study of blood T cell repertoires in COVID-19. Method: immunoSEQ multiplex PCR; TCRdb's copy keeps in-frame clones and lacks some. The sample has about 260,000 clones, about 91% seen once. Those enrolled in Seattle joined during active infection and were followed longitudinally afterward. CDR3 size: 14 residues. Germline V gene lookup returns CDR1 MNHEY and CDR2 SMNVEV (reference sequence). Trimming shortened V by 8 bases and J by 6 bases, and 19 bases separated the two germline ends. This receptor was identified in a young adult with COVID-19, enrolled during active disease. Sequencing was done on a sample of peripheral blood. The V call is TRBV27, the J call TRBJ1-2, with D possibly TRBD1 on 6 matching bases. For the CDR3, the DNA is TGTGCCAGCTCTAAGAGGGGGAATCTCCATGGCTACACCTTC. Translated, it gives CASSKRGNLHGYTF.